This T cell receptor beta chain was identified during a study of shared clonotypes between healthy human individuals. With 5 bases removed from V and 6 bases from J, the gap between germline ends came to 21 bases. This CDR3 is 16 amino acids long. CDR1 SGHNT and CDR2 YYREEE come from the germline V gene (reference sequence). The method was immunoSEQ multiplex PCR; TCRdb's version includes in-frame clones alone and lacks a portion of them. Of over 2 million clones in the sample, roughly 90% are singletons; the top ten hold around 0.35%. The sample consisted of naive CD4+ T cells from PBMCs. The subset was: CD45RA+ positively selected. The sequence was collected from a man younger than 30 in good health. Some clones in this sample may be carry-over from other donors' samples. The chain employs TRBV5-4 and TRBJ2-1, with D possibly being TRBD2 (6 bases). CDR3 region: CASRAGSEALFNEQFF. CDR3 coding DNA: TGTGCCAGCAGGGCGGGGTCGGAGGCCCTTTTCAATGAGCAGTTCTTC.